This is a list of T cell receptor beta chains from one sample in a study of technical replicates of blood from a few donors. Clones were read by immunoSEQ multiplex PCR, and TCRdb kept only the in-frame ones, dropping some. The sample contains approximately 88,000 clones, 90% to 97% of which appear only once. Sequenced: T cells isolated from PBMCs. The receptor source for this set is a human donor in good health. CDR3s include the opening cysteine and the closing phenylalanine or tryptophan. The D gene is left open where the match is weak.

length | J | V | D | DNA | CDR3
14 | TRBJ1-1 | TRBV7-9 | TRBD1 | TGTGCCAGCAGCTTCGACAGGGGGAACACTGAAGCTTTCTTT | CASSFDRGNTEAFF
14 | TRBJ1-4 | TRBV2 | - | TGTGCCACCAGGCGGGCAGCAACTAATGAAAAACTGTTTTTT | CATRRAATNEKLFF
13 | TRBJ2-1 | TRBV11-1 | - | TGTGCCAGCAGCTTAATTTGGGACTATGAGCAGTTCTTC | CASSLIWDYEQFF
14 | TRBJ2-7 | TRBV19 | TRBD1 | TGTGCCAGTAGTTTCCGGACAGGTCCCTACGAGCAGTACTTC | CASSFRTGPYEQYF
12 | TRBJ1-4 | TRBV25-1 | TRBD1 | TGTGCCAGCAGTGCAGGGGGGGAAAAACTGTTTTTT | CASSAGGEKLFF
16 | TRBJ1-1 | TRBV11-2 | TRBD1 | TGTGCCAGCAGCTCCGGGACAGGGGTTCGGAGGACTGAAGCTTTCTTT | CASSSGTGVRRTEAFF
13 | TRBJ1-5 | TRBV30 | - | TGTGCCTGGAGCCCAGGGCTCAATCAGCCCCAGCATTTT | CAWSPGLNQPQHF
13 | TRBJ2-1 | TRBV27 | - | TGTGCCAGCAGTCCGGACTGGGCCGGAGGACAGTTCTTC | CASSPDWAGGQFF
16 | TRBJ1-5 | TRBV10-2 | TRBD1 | TGCGCCAGCAGTGACGGACAGGGTGTGGAAAATCAGCCCCAGCATTTT | CASSDGQGVENQPQHF
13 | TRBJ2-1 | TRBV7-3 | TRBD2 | TGTGCCAGCGGACCTAGCGGGCTGAATGAGCAGTTCTTC | CASGPSGLNEQFF
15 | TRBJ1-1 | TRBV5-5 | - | TGTGCCAGCAGCCCTTACCCGACAGCGAACACTGAAGCTTTCTTT | CASSPYPTANTEAFF
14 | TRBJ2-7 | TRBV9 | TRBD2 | TGTGCCAGCAGCGGCAGCGGGAGCCCGAACGAGCAGTACTTC | CASSGSGSPNEQYF
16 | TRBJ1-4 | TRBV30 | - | TGTGCCTGGAGTCTAATACATCCGGTGAGGGCTGAAAAACTGTTTTTT | CAWSLIHPVRAEKLFF
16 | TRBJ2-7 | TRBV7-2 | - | TGTGCCAGCAGCTTTGGGTGGGAGCGGGTCTCCTACGAGCAGTACTTC | CASSFGWERVSYEQYF
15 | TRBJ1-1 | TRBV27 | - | TGTGCCAGCAGTCGCAGTGCCGCAGGGAACACTGAAGCTTTCTTT | CASSRSAAGNTEAFF